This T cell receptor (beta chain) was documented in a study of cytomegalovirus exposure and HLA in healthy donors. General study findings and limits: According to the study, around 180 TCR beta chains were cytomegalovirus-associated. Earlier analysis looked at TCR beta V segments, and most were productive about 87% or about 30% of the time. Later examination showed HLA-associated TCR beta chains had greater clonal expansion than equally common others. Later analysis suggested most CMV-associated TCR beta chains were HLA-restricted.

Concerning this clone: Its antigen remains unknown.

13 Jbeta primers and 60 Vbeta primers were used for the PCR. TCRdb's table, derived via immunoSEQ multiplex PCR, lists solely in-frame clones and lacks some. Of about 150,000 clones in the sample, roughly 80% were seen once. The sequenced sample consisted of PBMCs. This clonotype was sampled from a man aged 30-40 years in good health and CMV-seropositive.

CDR3 residues: CASSSSAGANVLTF. As DNA, the CDR3 is TGTGCCAGCAGCTCGTCCGCTGGGGCCAACGTCCTGACTTTC. The chain is built from TRBV7-3 and TRBJ2-6; no clear D gene. Trimming took 4 bases from V and 2 from J, leaving 6 bases between them. The CDR3 consists of 14 residues. Looked up from germline, CDR1 is SGHTA and CDR2 is FQGTGA.